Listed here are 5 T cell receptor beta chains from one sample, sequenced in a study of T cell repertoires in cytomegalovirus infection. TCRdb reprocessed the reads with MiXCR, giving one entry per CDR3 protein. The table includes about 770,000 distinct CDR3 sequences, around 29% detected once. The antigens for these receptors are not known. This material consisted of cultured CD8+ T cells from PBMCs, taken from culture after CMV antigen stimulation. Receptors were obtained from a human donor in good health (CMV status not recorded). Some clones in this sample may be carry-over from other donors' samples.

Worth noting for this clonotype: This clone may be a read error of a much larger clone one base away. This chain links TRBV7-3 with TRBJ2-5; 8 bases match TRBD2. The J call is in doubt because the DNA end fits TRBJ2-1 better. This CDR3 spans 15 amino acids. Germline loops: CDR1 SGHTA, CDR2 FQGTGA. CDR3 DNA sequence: TGTGCCAGCAGCCCGAGCGGGGGTGCTCAAGAGACCCAGTTCTTC. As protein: CASSPSGGAQETQFF.

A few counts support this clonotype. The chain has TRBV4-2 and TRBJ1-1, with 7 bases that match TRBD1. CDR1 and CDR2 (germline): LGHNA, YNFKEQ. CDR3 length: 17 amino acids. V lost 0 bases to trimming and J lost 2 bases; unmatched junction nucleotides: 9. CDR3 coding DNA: TGTGCCAGCAGCCAAGATGGGACAGACGGAGTAAACACTGAAGCTTTCTTT. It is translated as CASSQDGTDGVNTEAFF.

Written as DNA, the CDR3 is TGTGCCAGCAGCGGTATCCGGGGGAACTATGGCTACACCTTC. It yields the protein CASSGIRGNYGYTF. V usage is TRBV9 and J usage is TRBJ1-2, with a tentative D call TRBD1 (5 bases). This CDR3 comprises 14 residues. Per germline, CDR1 SGDLS and CDR2 YYNGEE. V lost 3 bases and J 2 bases, leaving 11 bases between the germline ends.

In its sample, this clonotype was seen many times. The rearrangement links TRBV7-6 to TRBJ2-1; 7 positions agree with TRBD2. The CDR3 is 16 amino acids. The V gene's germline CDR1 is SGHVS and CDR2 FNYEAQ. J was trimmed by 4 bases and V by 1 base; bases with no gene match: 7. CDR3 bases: TGTGCCAGCAGCTTAGTGAGTAAGGGAGGGTACAATGAGCAGTTCTTC. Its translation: CASSLVSKGGYNEQFF. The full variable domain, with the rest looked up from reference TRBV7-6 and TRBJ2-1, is GAGVSQSPRYKVTKRGQDVALRCDPISGHVSLYWYRQALGQGPEFLTYFNYEAQQDKSGLPNDRFSAERPEGSISTLTIQRTEQRDSAMYRCASSLVSKGGYNEQFFGPGTRLTVL.

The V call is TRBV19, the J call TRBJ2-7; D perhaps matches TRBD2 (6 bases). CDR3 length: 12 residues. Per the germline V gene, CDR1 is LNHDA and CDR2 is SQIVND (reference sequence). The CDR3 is CATGRGDYEQYV. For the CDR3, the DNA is TGTGCTACCGGGCGGGGAGATTATGAGCAGTACGTC.